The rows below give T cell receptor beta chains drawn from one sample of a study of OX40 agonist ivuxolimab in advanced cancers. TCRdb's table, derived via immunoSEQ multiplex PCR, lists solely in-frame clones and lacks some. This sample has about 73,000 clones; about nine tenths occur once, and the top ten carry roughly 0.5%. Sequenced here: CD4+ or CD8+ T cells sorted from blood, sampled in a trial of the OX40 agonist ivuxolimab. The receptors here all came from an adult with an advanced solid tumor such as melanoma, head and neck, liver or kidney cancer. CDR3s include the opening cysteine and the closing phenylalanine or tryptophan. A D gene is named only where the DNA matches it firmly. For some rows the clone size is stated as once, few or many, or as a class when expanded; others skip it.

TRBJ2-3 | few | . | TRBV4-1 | CASSQGGATQYF | TGCGCCAGCAGCCAAGGGGGGGCTACGCAGTATTTT
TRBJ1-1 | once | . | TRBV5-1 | CASSLARTDLGAFF | TGCGCCAGCAGCTTGGCCCGGACAGACCTTGGAGCTTTCTTT
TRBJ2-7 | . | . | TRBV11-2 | CASSFRTNEQYF | TGTGCCAGCAGCTTCCGGACTAACGAGCAGTACTTC
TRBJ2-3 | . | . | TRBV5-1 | CASSLAAGRTDTQYF | TGCGCCAGCAGCTTGGCCGCGGGGCGCACAGATACGCAGTATTTT
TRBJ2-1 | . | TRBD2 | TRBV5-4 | CASSPPGTSGIRHEQFF | TGTGCCAGCAGCCCGCCCGGGACTAGCGGGATTCGGCATGAGCAGTTCTTC
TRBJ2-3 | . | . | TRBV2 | CASSDRDFTDTQYF | TGTGCCAGCAGTGATAGGGACTTCACAGATACGCAGTATTTT
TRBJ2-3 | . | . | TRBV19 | CASSKGDFADTQYF | TGTGCCAGTAGTAAGGGGGATTTTGCAGATACGCAGTATTTT
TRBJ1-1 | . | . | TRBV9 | CASSVVLGYTEAFF | TGTGCCAGCAGCGTAGTTCTGGGTTACACTGAAGCTTTCTTT
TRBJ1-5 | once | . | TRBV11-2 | CASSLKLDQPQHF | TGTGCCAGCAGCTTAAAGCTCGATCAGCCCCAGCATTTT
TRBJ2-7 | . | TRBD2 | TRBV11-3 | CASSLELAGASSGQYF | TGTGCCAGCAGCTTGGAACTAGCGGGGGCCTCTTCTGGGCAGTACTTC
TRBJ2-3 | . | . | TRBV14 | CASSPTSTDTQYF | TGTGCCAGCAGCCCCACTAGCACAGATACGCAGTATTTT
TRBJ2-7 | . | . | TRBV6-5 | CASSYIGNSYEQYF | TGTGCCAGCAGTTATATTGGGAACTCCTACGAGCAGTACTTC
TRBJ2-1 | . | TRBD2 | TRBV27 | CASSPLAGFYNEQFF | TGTGCCAGCAGTCCACTAGCGGGGTTCTACAATGAGCAGTTCTTC
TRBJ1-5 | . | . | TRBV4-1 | CASNQGPYSNQPQHF | TGCGCCAGCAACCAGGGACCTTATAGCAATCAGCCCCAGCATTTT
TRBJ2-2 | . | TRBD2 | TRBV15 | CATGLADTGELFF | TGTGCCACCGGTCTAGCGGACACCGGGGAGCTGTTTTTT
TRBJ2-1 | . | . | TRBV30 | CAWGAGIPLNEQFF | TGTGCCTGGGGGGCCGGGATTCCCCTCAATGAGCAGTTCTTC
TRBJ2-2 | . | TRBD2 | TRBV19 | CASSMDRWTSGHTGELFF | TGTGCCAGTAGTATGGACCGGTGGACTAGCGGGCATACCGGGGAGCTGTTTTTT
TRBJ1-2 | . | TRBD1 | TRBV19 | CASSMQPGTGAYGYTF | TGTGCCAGTAGTATGCAACCCGGGACAGGGGCCTATGGCTACACCTTC
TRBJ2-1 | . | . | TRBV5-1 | CASSLSLYQRGAGEQFF | TGCGCCAGCAGCTTGAGCCTTTACCAGCGAGGGGCAGGGGAGCAGTTCTTC
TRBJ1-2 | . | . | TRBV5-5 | CASSAAGGAYYGYTF | TGTGCCAGCAGCGCCGCGGGGGGCGCTTACTATGGCTACACCTTC
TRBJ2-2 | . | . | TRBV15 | CARRKIESYTGELFF | TGTGCCAGACGCAAGATCGAATCCTACACCGGGGAGCTGTTTTTT
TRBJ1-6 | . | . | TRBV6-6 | CAMATGRNSPLHF | TGTGCCATGGCGACAGGCCGCAATTCACCCCTCCACTTT
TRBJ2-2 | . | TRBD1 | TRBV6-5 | CATTGGNTGELFF | TGTGCCACCACAGGGGGGAACACCGGGGAGCTGTTTTTT
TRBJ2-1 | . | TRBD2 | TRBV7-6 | CASSGLAGAFWQFF | TGTGCCAGCAGCGGACTAGCGGGAGCCTTTTGGCAGTTCTTC
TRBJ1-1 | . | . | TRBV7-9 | CASSFPKSNTEAFF | TGTGCCAGCAGCTTTCCAAAATCGAACACTGAAGCTTTCTTT
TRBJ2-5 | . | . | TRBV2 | CASSEQSIGTETQYF | TGTGCCAGCAGTGAACAGTCTATTGGTACGGAGACCCAGTACTTC
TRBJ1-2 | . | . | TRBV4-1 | CASSHPDRDYGYTF | TGCGCCAGCAGCCATCCCGACCGAGACTATGGCTACACCTTC
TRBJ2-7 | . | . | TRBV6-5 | CASKVPTGSSYEQYF | TGTGCCAGCAAGGTCCCGACAGGTAGCTCCTACGAGCAGTACTTC
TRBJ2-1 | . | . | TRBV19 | CASSRPGTNNEQFF | TGTGCCAGTAGTAGGCCAGGAACCAACAATGAGCAGTTCTTC
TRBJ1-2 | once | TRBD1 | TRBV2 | CASSVGGQGRGYTF | TGTGCCAGCAGTGTTGGGGGACAGGGGCGAGGCTACACCTTC
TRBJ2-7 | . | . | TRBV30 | CAWSVGGYEQYF | TGTGCCTGGAGTGTAGGAGGCTACGAGCAGTACTTC
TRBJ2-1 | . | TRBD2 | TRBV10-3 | CAISDGLAGVGEQFF | TGTGCCATCAGTGACGGGCTAGCGGGAGTAGGGGAGCAGTTCTTC
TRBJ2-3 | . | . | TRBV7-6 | CASSRGAFTDTQYF | TGTGCCAGCAGCAGAGGGGCGTTCACAGATACGCAGTATTTT
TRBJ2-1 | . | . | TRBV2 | CASSELTTLPMEQFF | TGTGCCAGCAGCGAACTTACGACCTTACCAATGGAGCAGTTCTTC
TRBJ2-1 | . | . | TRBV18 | CASSPPASNEQFF | TGTGCCAGCTCACCACCGGCGAGCAATGAGCAGTTCTTC
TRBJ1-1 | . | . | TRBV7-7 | CASSREEFTEAFF | TGTGCTAGCAGCCGAGAGGAGTTCACTGAAGCTTTCTTT